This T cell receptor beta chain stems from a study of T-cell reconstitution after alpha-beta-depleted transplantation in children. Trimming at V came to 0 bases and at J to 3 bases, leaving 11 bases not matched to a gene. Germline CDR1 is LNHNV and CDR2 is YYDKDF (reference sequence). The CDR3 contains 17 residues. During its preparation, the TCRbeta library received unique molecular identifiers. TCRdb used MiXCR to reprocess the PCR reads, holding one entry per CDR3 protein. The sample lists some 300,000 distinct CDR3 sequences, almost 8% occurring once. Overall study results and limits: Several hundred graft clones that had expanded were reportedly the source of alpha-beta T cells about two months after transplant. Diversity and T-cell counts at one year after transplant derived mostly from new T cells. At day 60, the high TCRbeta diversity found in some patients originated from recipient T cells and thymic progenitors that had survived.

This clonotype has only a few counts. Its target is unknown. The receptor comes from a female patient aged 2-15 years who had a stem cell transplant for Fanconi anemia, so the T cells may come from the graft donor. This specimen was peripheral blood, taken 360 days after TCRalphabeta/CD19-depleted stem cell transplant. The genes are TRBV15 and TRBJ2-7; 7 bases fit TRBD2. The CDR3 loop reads CATSRDPPIAGVYEQYV. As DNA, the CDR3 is TGTGCCACCAGCAGAGATCCACCCATCGCGGGGGTCTACGAGCAGTACGTC.